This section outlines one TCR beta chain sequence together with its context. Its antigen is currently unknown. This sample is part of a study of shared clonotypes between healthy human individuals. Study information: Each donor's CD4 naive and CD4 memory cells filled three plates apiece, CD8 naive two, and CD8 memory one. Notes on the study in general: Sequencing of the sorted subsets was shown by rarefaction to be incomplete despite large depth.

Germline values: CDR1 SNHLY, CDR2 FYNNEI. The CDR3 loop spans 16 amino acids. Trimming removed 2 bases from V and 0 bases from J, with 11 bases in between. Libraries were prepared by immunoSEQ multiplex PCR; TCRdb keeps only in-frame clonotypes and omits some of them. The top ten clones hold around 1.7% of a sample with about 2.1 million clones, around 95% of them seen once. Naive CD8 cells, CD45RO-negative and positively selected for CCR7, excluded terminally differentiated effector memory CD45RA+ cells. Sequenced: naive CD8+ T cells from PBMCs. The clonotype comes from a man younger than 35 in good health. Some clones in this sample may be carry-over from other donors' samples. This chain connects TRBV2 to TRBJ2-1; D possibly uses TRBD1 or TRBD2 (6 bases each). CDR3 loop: CASSESGASSYNEQFF. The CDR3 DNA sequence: TGTGCCAGCAGTGAATCGGGGGCAAGCTCCTACAATGAGCAGTTCTTC.